These T cell receptor beta chains were read from a single sample in a study of T cells in localized non-small cell lung cancer. Some clones are missing from TCRdb's copy, which holds only in-frame ones; the method was immunoSEQ multiplex PCR. The table has tens of thousands of clones, approximately 90% seen once. The material was peripheral blood mononuclear cells, obtained before any cancer treatment. Receptors were obtained from a man aged 40 to 70 with stage III lung adenocarcinoma. CDR3s include the opening cysteine and the closing phenylalanine or tryptophan. The order of the fields is CDR3 length, V gene, D gene, clone size, J gene, CDR3 protein, CDR3 DNA. The D gene is left open where the match is weak. Clone size is stated in some rows and not others, as once, few, many or a class when expanded.

14,TRBV28,-,-,TRBJ2-7,CASSSGTEYYEQYF,TGTGCCAGCAGTTCCGGGACGGAGTATTACGAGCAGTACTTC
14,TRBV7-3,-,-,TRBJ2-7,CASSLSGGGYEQYF,TGTGCCAGCAGCTTATCCGGGGGCGGGTACGAGCAGTACTTC
15,TRBV27,TRBD1,-,TRBJ1-1,CASSVTSGGNTEAFF,TGTGCCAGCAGTGTAACTTCAGGGGGGAACACTGAAGCTTTCTTT
13,TRBV5-6,-,once,TRBJ2-7,CASSPRGSYEQYF,TGTGCCAGCAGCCCCAGGGGCTCCTACGAGCAGTACTTC
17,TRBV7-2,TRBD2,-,TRBJ2-3,CASSLGLAGGKRDTQYF,TGTGCCAGCAGCTTAGGGCTAGCGGGGGGGAAGAGAGATACGCAGTATTTT
15,TRBV7-9,-,-,TRBJ1-2,CASTKGSELNYGYTF,TGTGCCAGCACCAAAGGGTCGGAACTAAACTATGGCTACACCTTC
14,TRBV2,-,-,TRBJ2-2,CASKPSVNTGELFF,TGTGCCAGCAAGCCGAGCGTGAACACCGGGGAGCTGTTTTTT
13,TRBV6-6,-,few,TRBJ2-3,CASSSRWSDTQYF,TGTGCCAGCAGTTCGCGCTGGTCAGATACGCAGTATTTT
15,TRBV7-9,-,once,TRBJ1-2,CASSSRREGVNGYTF,TGTGCCAGCAGCTCGCGCCGGGAAGGGGTGAATGGCTACACCTTC
14,TRBV5-6,-,-,TRBJ1-4,CASTYRVGGEKLFF,TGTGCCAGCACCTACAGGGTGGGGGGTGAAAAACTGTTTTTT
17,TRBV5-5,-,once,TRBJ2-7,CASSLTPAPRQSYEQYF,TGTGCCAGCAGCTTGACGCCAGCTCCGAGACAATCCTACGAGCAGTACTTC
15,TRBV19,-,-,TRBJ1-1,CASSIRRHGSAEAFF,TGTGCCAGTAGTATAAGGAGACACGGGTCCGCTGAAGCTTTCTTT
16,TRBV29-1,TRBD1,once,TRBJ2-7,CSVEDLRTGGGYEQYF,TGCAGCGTTGAAGATCTTCGGACAGGAGGAGGCTACGAGCAGTACTTC
13,TRBV5-1,-,once,TRBJ1-3,CASSFGDGNTIYF,TGCGCCAGCAGCTTCGGAGATGGAAACACCATATATTTT
13,TRBV19,-,-,TRBJ1-1,CASSIVQGTEAFF,TGTGCCAGTAGTATAGTCCAGGGCACTGAAGCTTTCTTT
15,TRBV7-9,-,-,TRBJ2-1,CASSSPAGMRNEQFF,TGTGCCAGCAGCTCCCCCGCGGGGATGAGAAACGAGCAGTTCTTC
13,TRBV6-1,-,-,TRBJ2-1,CASSFLSYNEQFF,TGTGCCAGCAGTTTTCTATCCTACAATGAGCAGTTCTTC
15,TRBV6-5,TRBD1,-,TRBJ2-3,CASRLRDRSTDTQYF,TGTGCCAGCAGACTTCGGGACAGAAGCACAGATACGCAGTATTTT
16,TRBV2,TRBD2,-,TRBJ2-7,CASILSLAGGQYEQYF,TGTGCCAGCATTCTTTCACTAGCGGGGGGGCAGTACGAGCAGTACTTC
15,TRBV12-5,TRBD1,-,TRBJ1-2,CASGLTTGEYYGYTF,TGTGCTAGTGGTTTAACGACAGGGGAGTACTATGGCTACACCTTC
15,TRBV7-6,-,-,TRBJ2-3,CASSKSTGFTDTQYF,TGTGCCAGCAGCAAATCCACAGGATTCACAGATACGCAGTATTTT
14,TRBV7-2,-,-,TRBJ1-1,CASSPPGVGTEAFF,TGTGCCAGCAGCCCTCCCGGGGTAGGGACTGAAGCTTTCTTT
11,TRBV18,-,-,TRBJ2-5,CASSPQETQYF,TGTGCCAGCTCACCGCAAGAGACCCAGTACTTC
15,TRBV5-1,-,-,TRBJ1-4,CASSLGGATNEKLFF,TGCGCCAGCAGCTTGGGCGGTGCAACTAATGAAAAACTGTTTTTT
13,TRBV9,-,-,TRBJ2-2,CASNLDNTGELFF,TGTGCCAGCAACCTAGACAACACCGGGGAGCTGTTTTTT
17,TRBV28,TRBD1,-,TRBJ2-3,CASSSPFGTGPTDTQYF,TGTGCCAGCAGTTCCCCGTTCGGGACAGGGCCCACAGATACGCAGTATTTT
15,TRBV21-1,-,-,TRBJ2-3,CASSPKGTSTDTQYF,TGTGCCAGCAGTCCTAAGGGAACTAGCACAGATACGCAGTATTTT
16,TRBV9,-,-,TRBJ2-1,CASSGLTGLAYNEQFF,TGTGCCAGCAGCGGACTAACAGGGTTAGCCTACAATGAGCAGTTCTTC
11,TRBV28,-,once,TRBJ2-7,CATDEGGGQYF,TGTGCCACCGACGAGGGGGGAGGGCAGTACTTC
16,TRBV7-8,-,few,TRBJ2-4,CASSLVLGAGKNIQYF,TGTGCCAGCAGCTTAGTTCTGGGGGCAGGCAAAAACATTCAGTACTTC
14,TRBV19,TRBD1,-,TRBJ1-2,CASSLRTGNYGYTF,TGTGCCAGTAGTCTACGGACAGGGAATTATGGCTACACCTTC
15,TRBV28,TRBD1,-,TRBJ2-7,CASKMRTGASYEQYF,TGTGCCAGCAAAATGCGGACAGGGGCCTCCTACGAGCAGTACTTC
13,TRBV27,-,-,TRBJ1-1,CASSFAGVTEAFF,TGTGCCAGCAGTTTTGCGGGGGTTACTGAAGCTTTCTTT
17,TRBV12-1,-,-,TRBJ2-6,CASSSRGRVSGANVLTF,TGTGCCAGCAGCTCTCGGGGGCGCGTCTCTGGGGCCAACGTCCTGACTTTC
16,TRBV7-2,TRBD1,-,TRBJ2-2,CASSLGGQGATGELFF,TGTGCCAGCAGCTTAGGTGGGCAGGGGGCCACCGGGGAGCTGTTTTTT
13,TRBV14,-,once,TRBJ2-1,CASSTQTYNEQFF,TGTGCCAGCAGCACGCAGACCTACAATGAGCAGTTCTTC